Below, 3 T cell receptor beta chains from the same sample are listed, as sequenced in a study of blood T cell repertoires in COVID-19. Assay: immunoSEQ multiplex PCR; the TCRdb copy retains only in-frame clones and omits some. The repertoire consists of fewer than 200,000 clones, with under 85% occurring once and the leading ten covering approximately 8%. Sequenced material: peripheral blood. These receptors were taken from a woman between 65 and 79 years old with COVID-19, enrolled during active disease.

This clone was detected only once. This chain links TRBV4-1 with TRBJ2-7, with TRBD2 identical over 13 bases. J lost 2 bases, V lost 6 bases, and 4 bases had no gene match. The CDR3 totals 15 residues. Germline CDR1 MGHRA, CDR2 YSYEKL. As DNA, the CDR3 is TGCGCCAGCAGACCCGGACTAGCGGGAGCCTACGAGCAGTACTTC. Residues: CASRPGLAGAYEQYF.

This clone has more than one count but fewer than ten. V usage is TRBV19 and J usage is TRBJ2-5; a weak D match, TRBD1 (5 bases). The CDR3 has 12 residues. V lost 7 bases and J 0 bases, leaving 6 bases between the germline ends. Germline loops: CDR1 LNHDA, CDR2 SQIVND (reference sequence). The CDR3: CASKGNQETQYF. DNA for the CDR3: TGTGCCAGTAAGGGGAACCAAGAGACCCAGTACTTC.

The chain joins TRBV19 to TRBJ1-2; TRBD1 agrees at 7 bases. The CDR3 has 15 amino acids. Germline lookup yields CDR1 LNHDA and CDR2 SQIVND (reference sequence). J was trimmed by 2 bases and V by 4 bases; bases with no gene match: 7. The CDR3 region is CASSSRDSLNYGYTF. The CDR3 nucleotides read TGTGCCAGTAGTAGTCGGGACAGCCTGAACTATGGCTACACCTTC.